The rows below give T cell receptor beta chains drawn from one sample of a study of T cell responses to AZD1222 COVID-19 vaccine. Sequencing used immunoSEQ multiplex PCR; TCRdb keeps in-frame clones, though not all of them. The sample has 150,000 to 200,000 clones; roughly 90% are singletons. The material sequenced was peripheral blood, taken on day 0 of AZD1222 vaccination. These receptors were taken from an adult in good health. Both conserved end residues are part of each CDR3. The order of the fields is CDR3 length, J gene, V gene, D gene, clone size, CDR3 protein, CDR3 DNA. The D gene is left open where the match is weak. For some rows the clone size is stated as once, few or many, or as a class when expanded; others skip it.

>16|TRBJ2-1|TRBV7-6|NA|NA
CASSLDALLHSNEQFF
TGTGCCAGCAGCTTAGATGCCCTTTTGCACTCCAATGAGCAGTTCTTC
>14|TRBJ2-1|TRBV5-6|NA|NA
CASSLDFRDFEQFF
TGTGCCAGCAGCTTGGATTTTCGGGACTTCGAGCAGTTCTTC
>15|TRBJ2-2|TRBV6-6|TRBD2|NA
CASSYSPGGAGELFF
TGTGCCAGCAGTTACTCGCCGGGGGGGGCCGGGGAGCTGTTTTTT
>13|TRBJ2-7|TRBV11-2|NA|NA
CASSLENVDEQYF
TGTGCCAGCAGCTTAGAGAATGTGGACGAGCAGTACTTC
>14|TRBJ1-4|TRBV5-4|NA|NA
CASSLALGGEKLFF
TGTGCCAGCAGCTTGGCCTTGGGAGGGGAAAAACTGTTTTTT
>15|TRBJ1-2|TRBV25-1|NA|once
CASSFGIAGLGGYTF
TGTGCCAGCAGTTTTGGGATCGCAGGGCTAGGGGGCTACACCTTC
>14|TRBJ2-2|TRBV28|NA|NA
CASSEPGTTGELFF
TGTGCCAGCAGTGAACCCGGGACCACCGGGGAGCTGTTTTTT
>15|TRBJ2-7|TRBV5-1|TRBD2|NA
CARISTRLAGSEQYF
TGCGCCAGAATCTCCACAAGGCTAGCGGGAAGCGAGCAGTACTTC
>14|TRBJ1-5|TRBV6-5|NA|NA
CASSPGGFYQPQHF
TGTGCCAGCAGTCCAGGAGGGTTCTATCAGCCCCAGCATTTT
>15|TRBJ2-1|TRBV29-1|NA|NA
CSVESGAFTIDEQFF
TGCAGCGTTGAATCAGGGGCATTCACGATCGATGAGCAGTTCTTC
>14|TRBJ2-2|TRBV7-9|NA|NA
CASSARQNAGELFF
TGTGCCAGCAGCGCCAGACAGAACGCCGGGGAGCTGTTTTTT
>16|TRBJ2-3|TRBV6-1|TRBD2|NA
CASSDVRLAGGDTQYF
TGTGCCAGCAGTGACGTTCGGCTAGCGGGGGGGGATACGCAGTATTTT
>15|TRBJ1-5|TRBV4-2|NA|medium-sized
CASSQDGTGWQPQHF
TGTGCCAGCAGCCAAGATGGTACAGGGTGGCAGCCCCAGCATTTT
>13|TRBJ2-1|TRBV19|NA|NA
CASSPDLKGEQFF
TGTGCCAGTAGCCCCGATCTGAAGGGTGAGCAGTTCTTC
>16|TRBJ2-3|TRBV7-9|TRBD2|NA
CASSLGTSGMGDTQYF
TGTGCCAGCAGCTTAGGAACTAGCGGGATGGGAGATACGCAGTATTTT
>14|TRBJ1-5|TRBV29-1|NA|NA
CSVVGTSMDQPQHF
TGCAGCGTTGTCGGGACATCGATGGATCAGCCCCAGCATTTT
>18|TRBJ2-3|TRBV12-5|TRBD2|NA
CASGGGLATETSTDTQYF
TGTGCTAGTGGGGGGGGACTAGCGACAGAAACGAGTACAGATACGCAGTATTTT
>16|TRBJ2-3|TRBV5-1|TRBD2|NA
CASSLQREGLTDTQYF
TGCGCCAGCAGCTTGCAGCGGGAGGGCCTCACAGATACGCAGTATTTT
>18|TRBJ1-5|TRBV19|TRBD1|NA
CASSTFGTGAFGNQPQHF
TGTGCCAGTAGTACCTTTGGGACAGGGGCCTTTGGCAATCAGCCCCAGCATTTT
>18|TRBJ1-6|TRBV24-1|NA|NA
CAIKMRPGSSSYNSPLHF
TGTGCCATCAAAATGAGGCCAGGTTCAAGCTCCTATAATTCACCCCTCCACTTT
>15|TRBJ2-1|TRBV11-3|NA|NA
CASSREALGYNEQFF
TGTGCCAGCAGCAGGGAGGCCCTGGGCTACAATGAGCAGTTCTTC
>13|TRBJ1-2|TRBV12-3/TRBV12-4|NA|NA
CASSFTVNYGYTF
TGTGCCAGCAGTTTCACAGTTAACTATGGCTACACCTTC
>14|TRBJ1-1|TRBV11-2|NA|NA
CASSLGTGYTEAFF
TGTGCCAGCAGCTTAGGCACGGGTTACACTGAAGCTTTCTTT
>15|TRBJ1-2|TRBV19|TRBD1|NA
CASSILQGATYGYTF
TGTGCCAGTAGTATTCTACAGGGGGCCACCTATGGCTACACCTTC
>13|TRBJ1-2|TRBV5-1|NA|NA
CASSLAGNYGYTF
TGCGCCAGCAGCTTGGCGGGGAACTATGGCTACACCTTC
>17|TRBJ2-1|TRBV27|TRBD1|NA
CASSLGGPGQGSNEQFF
TGTGCCAGCAGTTTAGGGGGGCCGGGACAGGGGTCCAATGAGCAGTTCTTC
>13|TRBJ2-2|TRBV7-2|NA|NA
CASSLVGGRELFF
TGTGCCAGCAGCTTAGTCGGGGGCCGGGAGCTGTTTTTT
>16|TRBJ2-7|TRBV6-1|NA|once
CASSESDWGRDDEQYF
TGTGCCAGCAGTGAATCCGATTGGGGAAGGGATGACGAGCAGTACTTC
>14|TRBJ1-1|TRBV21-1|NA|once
CASTTHHRGLTAFF
TGTGCCAGCACCACCCACCACAGGGGGCTCACGGCTTTCTTT
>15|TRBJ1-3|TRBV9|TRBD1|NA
CASSPRQGSGNTIYF
TGTGCCAGCAGCCCCCGACAGGGCTCTGGAAACACCATATATTTT
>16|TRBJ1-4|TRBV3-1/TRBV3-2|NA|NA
CASSLTSGGSGEKLFF
TGTGCCAGCAGCCTTACTTCGGGTGGATCTGGGGAAAAACTGTTTTTT
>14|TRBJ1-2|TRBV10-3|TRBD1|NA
CAISGGQDLKGYTF
TGTGCCATCAGTGGAGGACAGGACCTCAAGGGCTACACCTTC
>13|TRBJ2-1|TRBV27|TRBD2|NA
CASSLSGNNEQFF
TGTGCCAGCAGTCTTAGCGGGAACAATGAGCAGTTCTTC
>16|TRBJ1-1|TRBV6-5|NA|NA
CASSYSIQGGRTEAFF
TGTGCCAGCAGTTACTCGATACAGGGCGGACGCACTGAAGCTTTCTTT
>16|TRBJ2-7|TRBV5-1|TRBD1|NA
CASSSHLPDRAIEQYF
TGCGCCAGCAGCTCACACCTACCGGACAGGGCGATCGAGCAGTACTTC
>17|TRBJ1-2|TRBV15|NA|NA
CATSRDRNRAPNYGYTF
TGTGCCACCAGCAGAGATAGGAACAGGGCTCCTAACTATGGCTACACCTTC
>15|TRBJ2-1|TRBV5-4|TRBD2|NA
CASSLTSGSYNEQFF
TGTGCCAGCAGCTTGACTAGCGGCTCCTACAATGAGCAGTTCTTC
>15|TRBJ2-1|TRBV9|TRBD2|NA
CASSVGGGPYNEQFF
TGTGCCAGCAGCGTAGGGGGAGGGCCTTACAATGAGCAGTTCTTC
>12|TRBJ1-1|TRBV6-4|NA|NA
CASSEKGGVAFF
TGTGCCAGCAGTGAAAAAGGGGGGGTAGCTTTCTTT
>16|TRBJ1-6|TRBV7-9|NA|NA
CATTPRLHSSESPLHF
TGTGCCACGACACCGAGGCTACACTCGTCCGAATCACCCCTCCACTTT